The 19 T cell receptor beta chains below all came from one sample that was sequenced in a study of cytomegalovirus exposure and HLA in healthy donors. This PCR relied on a set of 60 Vbeta primers and 13 Jbeta primers. TCRdb's table, derived via immunoSEQ multiplex PCR, lists solely in-frame clones and lacks some. This table has over 65,000 clones, around 79% appearing once. The sample consisted of PBMCs. Receptors were obtained from a middle-aged woman in good health and CMV-seropositive.

The J gene is TRBJ2-1, the V gene TRBV7-2; D gene uncertain. The germline CDR1 and CDR2 sequences are SGHTA and FQGNSA. V shed 2 bases and J shed 9 bases, with 5 bases lying between them. The CDR3 loop spans 11 amino acids. The CDR3 spells CASSLYGEQFF. The CDR3 DNA is TGTGCCAGCAGCTTATACGGTGAGCAGTTCTTC.

As for this clone: At one of its ends the junction is not consistent with the germline gene, which may arise from a read error. The chain joins TRBV19 to TRBJ2-5; TRBD2 matches at 9 bases. CDR1 LNHDA and CDR2 SQIVND come from the germline V gene (reference sequence). CDR3 length: 15 residues. The CDR3 DNA reads TGTGCCAGTAGTCCGAAGACTAGCGGCCCAGAGGCCCAGTACTTC. This translates into CASSPKTSGPEAQYF. The variable domain in full, with the rest retrieved from reference TRBV19 and TRBJ2-5, is DGGITQSPKYLFRKEGQNVTLSCEQNLNHDAMYWYRQDPGQGLRLIYYSQIVNDFQKGDIAEGYSVSREKKESFPLTVTSAQKNPTAFYLCASSPKTSGPEAQYFGPGTRLLVL.

Only a few counts were recorded for this clone. The CDR3 DNA reads as TGTGCCAGCAGCTGGGGGCCAGGGACTGGAAACACCATATATTTT. Translated, it gives CASSWGPGTGNTIYF. J is TRBJ1-3 and V is TRBV5-6, with a tentative D call TRBD1 (6 bases). In germline, CDR1 is SGHDT, CDR2 YYEEEE. The CDR3 sequence is 15 residues long. The V gene lost 3 bases and the J gene lost 2 bases, with 12 bases spanning the gap.

This clone was detected only once. The chain joins TRBV27 to TRBJ1-1, with D unclear. The length of the CDR3 is 15 residues. Per germline, CDR1 MNHEY and CDR2 SMNVEV (reference sequence). V was pared by 2 bases and J by 4 bases, with 14 bases between. As DNA, the CDR3 is TGTGCCAGCAGTTTAACAGTCAAGGTGGGCACTGAAGCTTTCTTT. This sequence encodes CASSLTVKVGTEAFF.

The chain employs TRBV2 and TRBJ2-2, with D unclear. The CDR3 extends over 15 amino acids. Germline V gives CDR1 SNHLY, CDR2 FYNNEI. Trimming took 5 bases from V and 4 from J, leaving 14 bases between them. The chain's CDR3 is CASSPTSLLTGELFF. In DNA form, the CDR3 reads TGTGCCAGCAGTCCCACTTCACTACTCACCGGGGAGCTGTTTTTT.

V gene TRBV4-1 combines with J gene TRBJ2-7, with D tentatively TRBD2 (6 bases). CDR3 length: 14 amino acids. Germline lookup yields CDR1 MGHRA and CDR2 YSYEKL. V shed 0 bases and J shed 6 bases, with 12 bases lying between them. The CDR3 protein is CASSQEEGRPEQYF. The CDR3 nucleotides read TGCGCCAGCAGCCAAGAGGAGGGGAGGCCCGAGCAGTACTTC.

This clone is a singleton in its sample. The V call is TRBV6-6, the J call TRBJ1-1, with TRBD1 matching 8 bases. Germline-derived CDR1 and CDR2 are MNHNY and SVGAGI (reference sequence). CDR3 length equals 15 residues. Trimming removed 7 bases from V and 4 bases from J; junction bases left unmatched: 11. The CDR3: CASNLRQGLSTEAFF. CDR3 nucleotides: TGTGCCAGCAACCTAAGACAGGGGTTGAGCACTGAAGCTTTCTTT.

This sequence joins TRBV18 and TRBJ2-1; D not resolved. V lost 4 bases and J lost 8, with 12 bases in between. This CDR3 has 13 residues. Germline CDR1 reads KGHSH; CDR2 reads LQKENI. CDR3 bases: TGTGCCAGCTCACGAACCTCTAGGTATGAGCAGTTCTTC. Translating it yields CASSRTSRYEQFF.

The chain carries TRBV18 and TRBJ1-2; tentative D call: TRBD1 (5 bases). With 3 bases removed from V and 4 bases from J, the gap between germline ends came to 9 bases. CDR3 length: 13 amino acids. Germline V gene lookup returns CDR1 KGHSH and CDR2 LQKENI. As DNA, the CDR3 is TGTGCCAGCTCACCCGGGGGATCCTATGGCTACACCTTC. As protein: CASSPGGSYGYTF.

The rearrangement links TRBV6-6 to TRBJ1-1; 12 bases are shared with TRBD1. CDR3 length: 16 residues. CDR1 MNHNY and CDR2 SVGAGI come from the germline V gene (reference sequence). V dropped 6 bases and J dropped 6; count of bases not matched to a gene: 11. CDR3 in amino acids: CASSETGTGGIAEAFF. The CDR3 nucleotides are TGTGCCAGCAGCGAAACCGGGACAGGGGGCATAGCTGAAGCTTTCTTT.

The rearrangement links TRBV11-3 to TRBJ2-2; 7 nucleotides align to TRBD1. The ends lost 8 bases at V and 5 bases at J; junction bases unmatched: 8. Germline CDR1 is SGHNT and CDR2 is YENEEA. The CDR3 loop spans 14 amino acids. This CDR3 reads CASERGQGTGELFF. CDR3 DNA: TGTGCCAGCGAAAGGGGGCAGGGGACCGGGGAGCTGTTTTTT. The variable domain in full, completed from reference TRBV11-3 and TRBJ2-2, reads EAGVVQSPRYKIIEKKQPVAFWCNPISGHNTLYWYLQNLGQGPELLIRYENEEAVDDSQLPKDRFSAERLKGVDSTLKIQPAELGDSAVYLCASERGQGTGELFFGEGSRLTVL.

A word on this clone: Other DNA sequences of this sample code for an identical CDR3. The DNA of the CDR3 is TGTGCCTGGAGTGCGGGGGGTAATCAGCCCCAGCATTTT. Its translation is CAWSAGGNQPQHF. The chain employs TRBV30 and TRBJ1-5; a weak D match, TRBD1 (5 bases). Germline-derived CDR1 and CDR2 are GTSNPN and SVGIG (reference sequence). This CDR3 comprises 13 residues. V was pared by 1 base and J by 4 bases, with 8 bases between.

This clone was counted between two and nine times. This chain connects TRBV5-8 to TRBJ1-2; 7 bases fit TRBD1. Trimming took 2 bases from V and 6 from J; bases not matched to a gene: 7. Germline CDR1 is SGHTS and CDR2 is YDEGEE. The CDR3 has 14 amino acids. The CDR3, as DNA: TGTGCCAGCAGCTTTTGGACAGGAGATAATGGCTACACCTTC. Its translation: CASSFWTGDNGYTF.

V and J are TRBV6-1 and TRBJ1-1; D is uncertain. The CDR3 loop spans 15 amino acids. Germline values: CDR1 MNHNS, CDR2 SASEGT. The V end lost 1 base, the J end lost 1 base, and 10 bases lay between the germline ends. The CDR3 DNA reads TGTGCCAGCAGTGAAGGTCCCGTCGGGAACACTGAAGCTTTCTTT. It translates to CASSEGPVGNTEAFF.

The chain recombines TRBV5-1 with TRBJ2-7; 7 nucleotides agree with TRBD1. V lost 3 bases, J lost 2 bases, and 5 bases stayed unmatched. Germline CDR1 SGHRS, CDR2 YFSETQ. The CDR3 covers 14 residues. CDR3 sequence: CASSSGQRTYEQYF. The DNA for the CDR3 is TGCGCCAGCAGCTCGGGACAGCGAACCTACGAGCAGTACTTC.

This rearrangement joins TRBV5-6 to TRBJ2-1, with a possible D match to TRBD2 (6 bases). Germline CDR1 is SGHDT and CDR2 is YYEEEE. Trimming pared 4 bases from V and 5 bases from J, leaving 13 bases between. There are 14 residues in the CDR3. CDR3 amino acids: CASSGGTPDNEQFF. Here the CDR3 DNA reads TGTGCCAGCAGCGGGGGGACTCCAGACAATGAGCAGTTCTTC.

CDR3 in amino acids: CASSRNGDYGYTF. CDR3 nucleotide sequence: TGTGCCAGCAGCCGAAACGGGGACTATGGCTACACCTTC. The chain couples TRBV6-5 to TRBJ1-2; D gene uncertain. The CDR3 loop spans 13 amino acids. CDR1 and CDR2 (germline): MNHEY, SVGAGI. Trimming took 6 bases from V and 3 from J, leaving 11 bases between them.

In its sample, this clone was seen a few times. The V call is TRBV29-1, the J call TRBJ2-5; D ambiguous. The CDR3 loop spans 13 amino acids. CDR1 and CDR2 from the germline V gene are SQVTM and ANQGSEA. V was cut by 5 bases and J by 2 bases, with 12 bases left in between. CDR3 coding DNA: TGCAGCGTTCAGTCCAGGTGGCAAGAGACCCAGTACTTC. It specifies CSVQSRWQETQYF. Full variable domain (missing parts from reference TRBV29-1 and TRBJ2-5): SAVISQKPSRDICQRGTSLTIQCQVDSQVTMMFWYRQQPGQSLTLIATANQGSEATYESGFVIDKFPISRPNLTFSTLTVSNMSPEDSSIYLCSVQSRWQETQYFGPGTRLLVL.

V and J are TRBV2 and TRBJ1-6; 7 bases map to TRBD1. CDR1 SNHLY and CDR2 FYNNEI come from the germline V gene. V shed 1 base, J shed 5 bases, and the junction held 5 bases outside the gene matches. The CDR3 sequence is 16 residues long. This chain's CDR3 is CASSEGQGNNNSPLHF. For the CDR3, the DNA is TGTGCCAGCAGTGAAGGACAGGGCAACAATAATTCACCCCTCCACTTT. The full variable domain, rest sourced from reference TRBV2 and TRBJ1-6, is EPEVTQTPSHQVTQMGQEVILRCVPISNHLYFYWYRQILGQKVEFLVSFYNNEISEKSEIFDDQFSVERPDGSNFTLKIRSTKLEDSAMYFCASSEGQGNNNSPLHFGNGTRLTVT.